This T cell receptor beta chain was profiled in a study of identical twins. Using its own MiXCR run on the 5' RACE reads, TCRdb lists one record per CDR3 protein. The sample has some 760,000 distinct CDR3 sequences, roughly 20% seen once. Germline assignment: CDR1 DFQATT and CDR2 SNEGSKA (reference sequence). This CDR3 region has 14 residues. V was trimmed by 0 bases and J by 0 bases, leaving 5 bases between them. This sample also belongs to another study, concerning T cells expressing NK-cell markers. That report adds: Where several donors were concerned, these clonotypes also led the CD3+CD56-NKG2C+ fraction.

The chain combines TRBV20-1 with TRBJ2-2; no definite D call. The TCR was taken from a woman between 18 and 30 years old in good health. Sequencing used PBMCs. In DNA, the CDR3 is TGCAGTGCTAGAGACGCTACGAACACCGGGGAGCTGTTTTTT. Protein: CSARDATNTGELFF.